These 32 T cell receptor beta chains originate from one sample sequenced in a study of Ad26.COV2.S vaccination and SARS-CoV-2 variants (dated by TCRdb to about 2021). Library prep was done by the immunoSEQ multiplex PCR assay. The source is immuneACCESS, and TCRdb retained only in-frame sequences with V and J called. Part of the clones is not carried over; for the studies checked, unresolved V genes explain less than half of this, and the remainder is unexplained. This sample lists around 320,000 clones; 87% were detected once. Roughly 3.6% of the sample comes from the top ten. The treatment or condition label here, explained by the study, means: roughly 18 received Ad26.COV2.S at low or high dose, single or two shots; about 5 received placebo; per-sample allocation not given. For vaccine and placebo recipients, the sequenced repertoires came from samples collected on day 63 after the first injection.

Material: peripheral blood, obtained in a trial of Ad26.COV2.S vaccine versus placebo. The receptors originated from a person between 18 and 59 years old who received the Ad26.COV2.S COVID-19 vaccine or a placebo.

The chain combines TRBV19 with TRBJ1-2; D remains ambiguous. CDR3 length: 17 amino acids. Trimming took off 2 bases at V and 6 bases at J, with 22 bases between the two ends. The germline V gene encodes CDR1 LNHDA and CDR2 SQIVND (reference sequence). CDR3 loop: CASSISLPGWTADGYTF. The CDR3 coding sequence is TGTGCCAGTAGTATATCCCTTCCGGGATGGACGGCCGATGGCTACACCTTC.

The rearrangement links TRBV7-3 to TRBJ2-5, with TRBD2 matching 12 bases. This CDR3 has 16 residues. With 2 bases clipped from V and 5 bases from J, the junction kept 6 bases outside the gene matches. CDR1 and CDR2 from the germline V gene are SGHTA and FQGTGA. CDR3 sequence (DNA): TGTGCCAGCAGCTTACACCTAGCGGGGGGGTTGGAGACCCAGTACTTC. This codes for CASSLHLAGGLETQYF.

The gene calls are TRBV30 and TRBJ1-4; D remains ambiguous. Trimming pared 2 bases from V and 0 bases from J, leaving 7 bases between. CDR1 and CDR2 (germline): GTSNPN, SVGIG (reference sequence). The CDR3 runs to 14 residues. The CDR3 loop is CAWSKGATNEKLFF. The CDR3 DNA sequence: TGTGCCTGGAGTAAGGGTGCAACTAATGAAAAACTGTTTTTT. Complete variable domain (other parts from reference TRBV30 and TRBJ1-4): SQTIHQWPATLVQPVGSPLSLECTVEGTSNPNLYWYRQAAGRGLQLLFYSVGIGQISSEVPQNLSASRPQDRQFILSSKKLLLSDSGFYLCAWSKGATNEKLFFGSGTQLSVL.

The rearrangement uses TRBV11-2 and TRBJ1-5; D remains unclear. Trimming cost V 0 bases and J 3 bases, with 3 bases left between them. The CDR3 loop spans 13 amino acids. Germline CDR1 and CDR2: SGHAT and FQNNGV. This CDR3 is CASSLDTNQPQHF. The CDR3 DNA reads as TGTGCCAGCAGCTTAGACACCAATCAGCCCCAGCATTTT.

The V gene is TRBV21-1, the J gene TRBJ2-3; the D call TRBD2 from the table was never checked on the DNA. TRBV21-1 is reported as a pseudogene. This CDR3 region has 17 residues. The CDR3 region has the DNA TGTGCCAGCAGCAAGGGGGGTGCCCGGGTTGGGACAGATACGCAGTATTTT. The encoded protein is CASSKGGARVGTDTQYF.

The chain's CDR3 is CASSWRQGEPQHF. In DNA form, the CDR3 reads TGTGCCAGCAGCTGGCGTCAAGGGGAGCCCCAGCATTTT. This chain connects TRBV7-9 to TRBJ1-5; D perhaps matches TRBD1 (5 bases). The CDR3 extends over 13 amino acids. V dropped 4 bases and J dropped 8 bases, with 12 bases sitting between them. Per germline, CDR1 SEHNR and CDR2 FQNEAQ (reference sequence).

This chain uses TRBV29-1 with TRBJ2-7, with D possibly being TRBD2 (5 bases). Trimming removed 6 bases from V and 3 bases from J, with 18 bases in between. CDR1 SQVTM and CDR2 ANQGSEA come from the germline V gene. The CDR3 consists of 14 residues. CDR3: CSVLPRARDYEQYF. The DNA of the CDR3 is TGCAGCGTCCTACCCCGGGCGAGGGACTACGAGCAGTACTTC.

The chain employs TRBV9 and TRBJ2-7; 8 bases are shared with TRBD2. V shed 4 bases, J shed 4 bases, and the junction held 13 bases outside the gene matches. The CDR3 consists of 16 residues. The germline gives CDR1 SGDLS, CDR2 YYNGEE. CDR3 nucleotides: TGTGCCAGCAGCCCGCGGGGGGTAGGGGGTGGATACGAGCAGTACTTC. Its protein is CASSPRGVGGGYEQYF.

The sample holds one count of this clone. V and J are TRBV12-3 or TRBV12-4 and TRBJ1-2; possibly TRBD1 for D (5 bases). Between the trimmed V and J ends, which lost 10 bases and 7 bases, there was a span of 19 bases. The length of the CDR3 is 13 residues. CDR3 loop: CAIGPLGGGGYTF. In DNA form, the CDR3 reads TGTGCCATCGGACCCCTCGGGGGGGGTGGCTACACCTTC.

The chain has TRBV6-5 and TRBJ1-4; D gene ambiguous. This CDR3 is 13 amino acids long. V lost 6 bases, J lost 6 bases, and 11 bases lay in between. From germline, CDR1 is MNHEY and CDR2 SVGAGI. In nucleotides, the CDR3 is TGTGCCAGCAGAAGGGAGCGTGATGAAAAACTGTTTTTT. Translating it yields CASRRERDEKLFF.

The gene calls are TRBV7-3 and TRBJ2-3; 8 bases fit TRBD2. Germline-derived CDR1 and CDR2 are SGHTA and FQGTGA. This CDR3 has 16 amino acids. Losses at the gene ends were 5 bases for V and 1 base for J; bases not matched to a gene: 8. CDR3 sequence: CASSPRISGGTDTQYF. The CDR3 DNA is TGTGCCAGCAGCCCCCGGATTAGCGGGGGCACAGATACGCAGTATTTT.

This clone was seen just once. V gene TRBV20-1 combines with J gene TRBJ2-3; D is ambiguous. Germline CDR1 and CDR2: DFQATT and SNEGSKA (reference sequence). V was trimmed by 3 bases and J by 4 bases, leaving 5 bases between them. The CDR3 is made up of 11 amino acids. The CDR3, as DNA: TGCAGTGCTAGGCTTCCAGATACGCAGTATTTT. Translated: CSARLPDTQYF.

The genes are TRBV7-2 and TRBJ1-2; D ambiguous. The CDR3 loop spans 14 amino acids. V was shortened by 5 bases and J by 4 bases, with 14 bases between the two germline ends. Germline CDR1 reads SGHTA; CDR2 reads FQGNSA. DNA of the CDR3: TGTGCCAGCAGCACCCCGGGGAGTCCCTATGGCTACACCTTC. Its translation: CASSTPGSPYGYTF.

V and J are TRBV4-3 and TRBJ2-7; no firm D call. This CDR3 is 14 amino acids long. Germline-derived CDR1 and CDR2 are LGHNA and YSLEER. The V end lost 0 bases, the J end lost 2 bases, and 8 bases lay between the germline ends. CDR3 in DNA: TGCGCCAGCAGCCAAGATCTCGCTACCTACGAGCAGTACTTC. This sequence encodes CASSQDLATYEQYF.

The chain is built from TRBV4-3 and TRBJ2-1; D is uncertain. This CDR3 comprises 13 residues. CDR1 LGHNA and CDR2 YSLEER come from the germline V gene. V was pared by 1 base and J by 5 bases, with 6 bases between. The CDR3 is CASSQGLHNEQFF. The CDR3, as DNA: TGCGCCAGCAGCCAAGGGCTTCACAATGAGCAGTTCTTC.

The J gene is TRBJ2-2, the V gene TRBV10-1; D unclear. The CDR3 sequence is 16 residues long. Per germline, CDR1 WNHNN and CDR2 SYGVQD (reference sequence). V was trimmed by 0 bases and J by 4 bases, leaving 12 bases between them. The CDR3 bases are TGCGCCAGCAGTGAGTCGGTAACAGCTTCCACCGGGGAGCTGTTTTTT. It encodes CASSESVTASTGELFF.

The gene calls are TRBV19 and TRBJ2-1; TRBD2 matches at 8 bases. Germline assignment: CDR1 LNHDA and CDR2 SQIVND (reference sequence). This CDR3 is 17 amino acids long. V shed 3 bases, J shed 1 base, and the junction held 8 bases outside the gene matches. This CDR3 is CASSIGGGTGSYNEQFF. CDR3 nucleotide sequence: TGTGCCAGTAGTATCGGCGGGGGGACGGGGTCCTACAATGAGCAGTTCTTC.

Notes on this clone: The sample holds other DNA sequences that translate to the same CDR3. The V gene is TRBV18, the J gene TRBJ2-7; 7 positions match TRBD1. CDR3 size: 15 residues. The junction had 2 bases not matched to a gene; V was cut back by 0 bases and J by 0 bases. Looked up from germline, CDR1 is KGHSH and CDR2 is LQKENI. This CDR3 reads CASSPPTGSSYEQYF. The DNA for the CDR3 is TGTGCCAGCTCACCACCGACAGGGAGCTCCTACGAGCAGTACTTC.

This chain's CDR3 is CASSSGDIYGYTF. In nucleotides, the CDR3 is TGTGCCAGCAGCTCGGGGGATATCTATGGCTACACCTTC. The chain couples TRBV7-8 to TRBJ1-2, with D perhaps TRBD1 (5 bases). CDR1 is SGHVS and CDR2 is FQNEAQ in the germline V gene. This CDR3 is 13 amino acids long. V was cut by 4 bases and J by 4 bases, with 10 bases left in between.

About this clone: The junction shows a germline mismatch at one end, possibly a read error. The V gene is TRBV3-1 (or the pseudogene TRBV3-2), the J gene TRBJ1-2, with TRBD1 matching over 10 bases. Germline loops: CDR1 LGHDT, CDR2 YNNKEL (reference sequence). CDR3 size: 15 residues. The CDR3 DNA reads TGTGCCAGCAGCGAAGACAGGGGGCTTCTGGATGGCTACACCTTC. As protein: CASSEDRGLLDGYTF.

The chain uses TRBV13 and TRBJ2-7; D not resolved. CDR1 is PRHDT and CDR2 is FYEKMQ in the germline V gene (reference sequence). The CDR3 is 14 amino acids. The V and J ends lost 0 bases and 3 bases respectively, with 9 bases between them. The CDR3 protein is CASSLGLGRYEQYF. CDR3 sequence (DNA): TGTGCCAGCAGCTTAGGACTGGGTCGCTACGAGCAGTACTTC.

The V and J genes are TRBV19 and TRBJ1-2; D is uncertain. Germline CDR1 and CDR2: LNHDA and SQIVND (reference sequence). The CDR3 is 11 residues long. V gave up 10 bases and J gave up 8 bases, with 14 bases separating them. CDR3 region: CATMFGWGYTF. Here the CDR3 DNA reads TGTGCCACAATGTTCGGGTGGGGCTACACCTTC.

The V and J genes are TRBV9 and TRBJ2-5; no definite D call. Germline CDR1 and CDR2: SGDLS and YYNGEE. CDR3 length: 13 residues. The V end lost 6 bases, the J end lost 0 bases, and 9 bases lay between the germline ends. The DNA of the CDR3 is TGTGCCAGCAATAGTCAGGACCAAGAGACCCAGTACTTC. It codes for CASNSQDQETQYF.

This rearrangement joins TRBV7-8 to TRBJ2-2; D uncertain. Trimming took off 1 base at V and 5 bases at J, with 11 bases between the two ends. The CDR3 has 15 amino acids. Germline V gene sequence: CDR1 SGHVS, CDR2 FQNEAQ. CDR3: CASSLEHSWTGELFF. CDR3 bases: TGTGCCAGCAGCTTAGAACACTCCTGGACCGGGGAGCTGTTTTTT.

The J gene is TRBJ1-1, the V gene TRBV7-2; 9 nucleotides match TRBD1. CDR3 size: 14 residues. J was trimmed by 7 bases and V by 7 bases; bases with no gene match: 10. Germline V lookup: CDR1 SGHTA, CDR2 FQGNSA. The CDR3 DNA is TGTGCCAGCATAGACAGGGGGGCATTGGTTGAAGCTTTCTTT. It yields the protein CASIDRGALVEAFF. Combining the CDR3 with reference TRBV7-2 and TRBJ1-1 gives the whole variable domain GAGVSQSPSNKVTEKGKDVELRCDPISGHTALYWYRQSLGQGLEFLIYFQGNSAPDKSGLPSDRFSAERTGGSVSTLTIQRTQQEDSAVYLCASIDRGALVEAFFGQGTRLTVV.

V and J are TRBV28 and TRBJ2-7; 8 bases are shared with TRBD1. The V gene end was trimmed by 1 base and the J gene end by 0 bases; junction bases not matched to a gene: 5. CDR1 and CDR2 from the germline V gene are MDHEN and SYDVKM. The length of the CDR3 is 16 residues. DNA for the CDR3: TGTGCCAGCAGTTTATTGTTCACAGGGGGCTCCTACGAGCAGTACTTC. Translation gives CASSLLFTGGSYEQYF.

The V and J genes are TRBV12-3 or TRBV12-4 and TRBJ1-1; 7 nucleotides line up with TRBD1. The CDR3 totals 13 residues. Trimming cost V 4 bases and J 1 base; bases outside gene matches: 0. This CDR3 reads CASSYRGNTEAFF. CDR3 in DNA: TGTGCCAGCAGTTACAGGGGGAACACTGAAGCTTTCTTT.

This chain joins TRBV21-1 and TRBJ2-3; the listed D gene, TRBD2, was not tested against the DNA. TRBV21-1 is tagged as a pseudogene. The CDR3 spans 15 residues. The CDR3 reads CASSKLESCTDTQYF. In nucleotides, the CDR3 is TGTGCCAGCAGCAAACTCGAGAGTTGCACAGATACGCAGTATTTT.

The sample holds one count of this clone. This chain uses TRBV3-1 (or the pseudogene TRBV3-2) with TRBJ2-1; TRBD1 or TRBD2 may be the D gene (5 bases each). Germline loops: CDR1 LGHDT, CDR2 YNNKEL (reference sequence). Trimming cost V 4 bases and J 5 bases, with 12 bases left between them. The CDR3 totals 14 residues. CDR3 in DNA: TGTGCCAGCAGCCTACCCGGGACCCACAATGAGCAGTTCTTC. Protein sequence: CASSLPGTHNEQFF.

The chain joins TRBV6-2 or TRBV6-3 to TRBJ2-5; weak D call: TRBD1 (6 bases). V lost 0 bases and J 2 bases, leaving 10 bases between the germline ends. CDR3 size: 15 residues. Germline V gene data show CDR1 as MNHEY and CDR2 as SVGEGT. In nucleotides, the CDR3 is TGTGCCAGCAGTTACTCTACGGACAGACAAGAGACCCAGTACTTC. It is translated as CASSYSTDRQETQYF.

In nucleotides, the CDR3 is TGTGCCAGCAGCCAAGCCTCGACAGACTACGAGCAGTACTTC. Its protein is CASSQASTDYEQYF. The J gene is TRBJ2-7, the V gene TRBV5-6; TRBD1 is a possible D gene (5 bases). This CDR3 is 14 amino acids long. V was pared by 4 bases and J by 3 bases, with 14 bases between. Germline loops: CDR1 SGHDT, CDR2 YYEEEE. Full variable domain (rest looked up from reference TRBV5-6 and TRBJ2-7): DAGVTQSPTHLIKTRGQQVTLRCSPKSGHDTVSWYQQALGQGPQFIFQYYEEEERQRGNFPDRFSGHQFPNYSSELNVNALLLGDSALYLCASSQASTDYEQYFGPGTRLTVT.

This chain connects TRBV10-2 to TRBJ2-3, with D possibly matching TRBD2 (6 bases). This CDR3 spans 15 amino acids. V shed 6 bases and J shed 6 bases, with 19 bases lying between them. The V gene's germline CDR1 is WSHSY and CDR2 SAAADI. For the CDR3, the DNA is TGCGCCAGCAGCGCCCCCGGGGGTTTATCCGATACGCAGTATTTT. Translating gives CASSAPGGLSDTQYF.